This T cell receptor beta chain was obtained from a study of blood T cell repertoires in COVID-19. Study-wide context: Samples came from the United States, Italy and Spain, spanning acute and convalescent COVID-19. PBMCs, B-cell-depleted T cells, or T cells were the source of the cDNA or gDNA that made up the material.

In the original analysis: Counts of nucleated cells, estimated from reference gene primer amplification, were obtained. Sequencing was performed with immunoSEQ multiplex PCR; in TCRdb, only in-frame clones are kept and a portion is missing. Clonal size and the V and J genes are those of that table, whereas D and trimming came from the DNA. The data show 250,000 to 300,000 clones, about 90% seen once. Enrolled during active infection, Seattle patients were then followed longitudinally. The V end lost 0 bases, the J end lost 6 bases, and 9 bases lay between the germline ends. CDR3 length: 13 amino acids. The germline V gene encodes CDR1 LNHNV and CDR2 YYDKDF (reference sequence).

The chain links TRBV15 to TRBJ2-7, with no clear D. The source of this sequence is a woman aged 25 to 39 with COVID-19, enrolled during active disease. The sequenced material came from peripheral blood. CDR3 protein: CATSRDGDSEQYF. CDR3 in DNA: TGTGCCACCAGCAGAGATGGAGATAGCGAGCAGTACTTC.